Each of the 14 T cell receptor beta chains below was sequenced from the same sample in a study of response to subunit inactivated influenza vaccine. TCRdb used MiXCR to reprocess the RT-PCR reads, holding one entry per CDR3 protein. The table lists 500,000 or so distinct CDR3 sequences, 15% to 20% of them singletons, with 3% in the top ten. Sequences were derived from CD4+ T cells sorted from PBMCs, sampled about 24 months after vaccination. The source is a man between 50 and 69 years old who received an inactivated influenza vaccine.

In this sample, this clonotype turned up many times. This rearrangement joins TRBV12-3 or TRBV12-4 to TRBJ2-2, with D perhaps matching TRBD1 or TRBD2 (6 bases each). CDR3 length: 15 residues. With 7 bases removed from V and 4 bases from J, the gap between germline ends came to 16 bases. Written as DNA, the CDR3 is TGTGCCAGCAACCCGGAGGGGGGCATCACCGGGGAGCTGTTTTTT. It translates to CASNPEGGITGELFF.

The CDR3 DNA sequence: TGTGCCACCAGAGTAACCGGACAGGGTAAATACAATGAGCAGTTCTTC. It codes for CATRVTGQGKYNEQFF. The chain recombines TRBV25-1 with TRBJ2-1; 8 bases match TRBD1. Germline V lookup: CDR1 MGHDK, CDR2 SYGVNS. This CDR3 has 16 amino acids. J gave up 4 bases and V 10 bases, and 15 bases lay outside the gene matches.

This clonotype came up many times. This chain joins TRBV18 and TRBJ2-7; 9 nucleotides agree with TRBD1. Per germline, CDR1 KGHSH and CDR2 LQKENI. This CDR3 contains 12 residues. Trimming cost V 4 bases and J 5 bases; bases outside gene matches: 0. CDR3 region: CASSRDRDEQYF. CDR3 coding DNA: TGTGCCAGCTCACGGGACAGGGACGAGCAGTACTTC.

The CDR3 here is CASSSRGIVTGELFF. CDR3 nucleotides: TGTGCCAGCAGCTCCAGGGGAATAGTCACCGGGGAGCTGTTTTTT. The chain has TRBV5-6 and TRBJ2-2; perhaps TRBD1 as D (6 bases). The CDR3 consists of 15 residues. From germline, CDR1 is SGHDT and CDR2 YYEEEE. Trimming pared 3 bases from V and 4 bases from J, leaving 13 bases between.

This rearrangement joins TRBV3-1 to TRBJ2-7; no firm D call. Germline CDR1 reads LGHDT; CDR2 reads YNNKEL (reference sequence). The CDR3 runs to 13 residues. Between the trimmed V and J ends, which lost 1 base and 2 bases, there was a span of 6 bases. This CDR3 is CASSQAPPYEQYF. CDR3 DNA: TGTGCCAGCAGCCAAGCCCCGCCCTACGAGCAGTACTTC.

The V call is TRBV7-8, the J call TRBJ2-2; the match to TRBD1 covers 8 bases. V gave up 2 bases and J gave up 6 bases; unmatched junction bases: 5. The CDR3 covers 15 residues. Germline V gene lookup returns CDR1 SGHVS and CDR2 FQNEAQ. CDR3 sequence reads: CASSLSSQGAGELFF. The CDR3 DNA reads TGTGCCAGCAGCTTATCGTCACAGGGGGCCGGGGAGCTGTTTTTT.

This rearrangement joins TRBV2 to TRBJ1-4; D perhaps matches TRBD1 (5 bases). The CDR3 is 16 amino acids. In germline, CDR1 is SNHLY, CDR2 FYNNEI. V lost 4 bases and J lost 0, with 12 bases in between. CDR3 coding DNA: TGTGCCAGCAGTGGAGAGGCCAGGGCAACTAATGAAAAACTGTTTTTT. Encoded protein: CASSGEARATNEKLFF.

This clonotype was counted a few times. The V gene is TRBV6-5, the J gene TRBJ2-5; D unresolved. This CDR3 has 14 residues. The V end lost 0 bases, the J end lost 4 bases, and 9 bases lay between the germline ends. The germline CDR1 and CDR2 sequences are MNHEY and SVGAGI. The CDR3 DNA is TGTGCCAGCAGTTACTCGGTAGGAATAGAGACCCAGTACTTC. It is translated as CASSYSVGIETQYF.

J is TRBJ2-1 and V is TRBV10-3; 12 bases are shared with TRBD1. Unmatched junction bases numbered 7, after V lost 2 bases and J lost 8 bases. CDR3 length: 16 amino acids. Germline V gene lookup returns CDR1 ENHRY and CDR2 SYGVKD. The CDR3 spells CAISEPGQGAVDEQFF. The CDR3 DNA follows: TGTGCCATCAGTGAGCCGGGACAGGGGGCGGTGGATGAGCAGTTCTTC.

This clonotype turned up a few times. V gene TRBV19 combines with J gene TRBJ2-3; the D is unclear. Between the trimmed V and J ends, which lost 2 bases and 7 bases, there was a span of 13 bases. This CDR3 is built from 14 residues. Germline-derived CDR1 and CDR2 are LNHDA and SQIVND (reference sequence). DNA for the CDR3: TGTGCCAGTAGTATAACTGGACCTCAAAATACGCAGTATTTT. As protein: CASSITGPQNTQYF.

This clonotype was seen repeatedly, ten times or more. The V gene is TRBV20-1, the J gene TRBJ2-1; TRBD2 aligns across 12 bases. Trimming took 3 bases from V and 9 from J; bases not matched to a gene: 6. Germline V CDR1 and CDR2: DFQATT, SNEGSKA (reference sequence). The CDR3 spans 14 residues. The CDR3 sequence is CSARGLAGGTEQFF. The CDR3 nucleotides read TGCAGTGCTAGGGGGCTAGCGGGAGGGACTGAGCAGTTCTTC.

V usage is TRBV6-1 and J usage is TRBJ1-1; possible D gene TRBD1, 5 bases. Germline V gene sequence: CDR1 MNHNS, CDR2 SASEGT. V dropped 3 bases and J dropped 4 bases, with 15 bases sitting between them. The CDR3 consists of 15 residues. This CDR3 reads CASSESPGLSTEAFF. The CDR3, as DNA: TGTGCCAGCAGTGAGTCTCCGGGGCTGAGCACTGAAGCTTTCTTT.

This clonotype was seen ten or more times. V usage is TRBV10-3 and J usage is TRBJ2-1; unclear D gene. This CDR3 is 12 amino acids long. Germline V lookup: CDR1 ENHRY, CDR2 SYGVKD. Trimming shortened V by 7 bases and J by 0 bases, and 4 bases separated the two germline ends. The CDR3 DNA is TGTGCCATCAAGGACTCCTACAATGAGCAGTTCTTC. It yields the protein CAIKDSYNEQFF.

This chain joins TRBV6-2 or TRBV6-3 and TRBJ2-7, with 11 bases identical to TRBD2. V shed 6 bases, J shed 4 bases, and the junction held 5 bases outside the gene matches. This CDR3 region has 14 residues. Germline-derived CDR1 and CDR2 are MNHEY and SVGEGT. The CDR3 loop reads CASRLTSGSYEQYF. CDR3 in DNA: TGTGCCAGCAGACTTACTAGCGGGAGTTACGAGCAGTACTTC.